The rows below give T cell receptor beta chains drawn from one sample of a study of post-analysis software for immune sequencing data. TCRdb fed the PCR reads into MiXCR, producing one record per CDR3 protein. The sample carries roughly 620,000 distinct CDR3 sequences, around 47% recorded once. Sequenced input: blood. These receptors originate from a girl aged 10 to 17 with multiple sclerosis. CDR3s include the opening cysteine and the closing phenylalanine or tryptophan. Each record gives: clone size, V gene, D gene, J gene, CDR3 protein, CDR3 DNA. A D gene is named only where the DNA matches it firmly. Not all rows give a size; the values are once, few, many and, for expanded clones, a class.

clone_size: -; v_call: TRBV24-1; d_call: TRBD2; j_call: TRBJ2-6; cdr3_aa: CATSEGSGSSGANVLTF; cdr3_nt: TGTGCCACCAGTGAGGGTAGCGGGAGTTCGGGGGCCAACGTCCTGACTTTC
clone_size: -; v_call: TRBV12-3/TRBV12-4; d_call: -; j_call: TRBJ1-5; cdr3_aa: CASSSAGNQPQHF; cdr3_nt: TGTGCCAGCAGTTCCGCCGGCAATCAGCCCCAGCATTTT
clone_size: few; v_call: TRBV20-1; d_call: TRBD2; j_call: TRBJ2-1; cdr3_aa: CSARHPGGDNEQFF; cdr3_nt: TGCAGTGCCCGCCACCCCGGGGGGGACAATGAGCAGTTCTTC
clone_size: few; v_call: TRBV5-1; d_call: -; j_call: TRBJ1-5; cdr3_aa: CASSSDGFSNQPQHF; cdr3_nt: TGCGCCAGCAGCTCGGACGGTTTTAGCAATCAGCCCCAGCATTTT
clone_size: few; v_call: TRBV11-3; d_call: -; j_call: TRBJ1-2; cdr3_aa: CASSPIEAGYGYTF; cdr3_nt: TGTGCCAGCAGCCCCATTGAGGCTGGCTATGGCTACACCTTC
clone_size: -; v_call: TRBV7-2; d_call: -; j_call: TRBJ2-3; cdr3_aa: CASRLSWSTDTQYF; cdr3_nt: TGTGCCAGCAGACTTAGCTGGAGCACAGATACGCAGTATTTT
clone_size: few; v_call: TRBV6-4; d_call: TRBD1; j_call: TRBJ2-3; cdr3_aa: CASSPFDRAVRTDTQYF; cdr3_nt: TGTGCCAGCAGTCCATTTGACAGGGCGGTTCGAACAGATACGCAGTATTTT
clone_size: -; v_call: TRBV7-6; d_call: -; j_call: TRBJ2-5; cdr3_aa: CASSNARRRRGEETQYF; cdr3_nt: TGTGCCAGCAGCAACGCTAGGCGCCGTCGGGGTGAAGAGACCCAGTACTTC
clone_size: few; v_call: TRBV12-3/TRBV12-4; d_call: TRBD2; j_call: TRBJ2-7; cdr3_aa: CASASGETYEQYF; cdr3_nt: TGTGCCAGCGCTAGCGGGGAGACCTACGAGCAGTACTTC
clone_size: many; v_call: TRBV12-3/TRBV12-4; d_call: -; j_call: TRBJ1-5; cdr3_aa: CASSSGPQHQPQHF; cdr3_nt: TGTGCCAGCAGTTCAGGACCGCAACATCAGCCCCAGCATTTT
clone_size: few; v_call: TRBV6-5; d_call: -; j_call: TRBJ2-5; cdr3_aa: CASSYSVSGRETQYF; cdr3_nt: TGTGCCAGCAGTTACTCTGTCTCAGGGAGAGAGACCCAGTACTTC